Described below is a single T cell receptor (beta chain) sequence and its context. Generated by immunoSEQ multiplex PCR, the TCRdb table keeps only in-frame clones and is missing some. This table holds 90,000 to 150,000 clones, about two thirds found once. This sample was included in a study of blood T cell repertoires in COVID-19. Background on the study: Spain, Italy and the United States supplied samples that represented acute and convalescent COVID-19.

Deletions cut 0 bases from V and 0 bases from J, with 6 bases between. The germline CDR1 and CDR2 sequences are SGHDT and YYEEEE. This CDR3 region has 14 residues. The genes are TRBV5-6 and TRBJ1-1, with D tentatively TRBD1 (5 bases). This clonotype was sampled from a human donor with acute or convalescent COVID-19. The donor label of this sample is uncertain. Sequencing used peripheral blood. The chain's CDR3 is CASSLGRVNTEAFF. DNA of the CDR3: TGTGCCAGCAGCTTGGGCAGGGTGAACACTGAAGCTTTCTTT.